Presented here are 29 T cell receptor beta chains from one specimen sequenced in a study of control samples from healthy donors and cancer patients. This table comes from immunoSEQ multiplex PCR, and its TCRdb copy is limited to in-frame clones, with some not included. In the table there are 65,000 to 100,000 clones, 90% to 95% of which are singletons. Material for sequencing was blood. The receptors come from a man in his fifties or sixties in good health.

This sequence joins TRBV19 and TRBJ1-3; D is undetermined. Looked up from germline, CDR1 is LNHDA and CDR2 is SQIVND (reference sequence). Trimming removed 10 bases from V and 2 bases from J, with 18 bases in between. This CDR3 is 15 amino acids long. CDR3 nucleotide sequence: TGTGCCACCTCCGACACGTTTAAAGCTGGAAACACCATATATTTT. It encodes CATSDTFKAGNTIYF.

The chain is built from TRBV7-2 and TRBJ1-1; perhaps TRBD1 as D (6 bases). The V gene lost 1 base and the J gene lost 1 base, with 10 bases spanning the gap. The CDR3 has 15 amino acids. Per the germline V gene, CDR1 is SGHTA and CDR2 is FQGNSA. CDR3 sequence: CASSLDVQGNTEAFF. The CDR3 DNA reads as TGTGCCAGCAGCTTAGATGTACAGGGGAACACTGAAGCTTTCTTT. The variable domain in full, completed from reference TRBV7-2 and TRBJ1-1, reads GAGVSQSPSNKVTEKGKDVELRCDPISGHTALYWYRQSLGQGLEFLIYFQGNSAPDKSGLPSDRFSAERTGGSVSTLTIQRTQQEDSAVYLCASSLDVQGNTEAFFGQGTRLTVV.

This clone was recorded only once. The chain is built from TRBV10-1 and TRBJ2-5; the match to TRBD1 covers 8 bases. After removal of 2 bases from V and 4 bases from J, the junction contained 6 bases not matched to a gene. This CDR3 has 15 residues. CDR1 and CDR2 from the germline V gene are WNHNN and SYGVQD (reference sequence). The CDR3 DNA is TGCGCCAGCAGTGAGAGCAGGGGGCCTGGAGAGACCCAGTACTTC. Translated, it gives CASSESRGPGETQYF.

The chain recombines TRBV6-5 with TRBJ1-5; D remains unclear. The CDR3 runs to 12 residues. CDR1 and CDR2 from the germline V gene are MNHEY and SVGAGI. Trimming pared 9 bases from V and 4 bases from J, leaving 10 bases between. The CDR3 coding sequence is TGTGCCAGTAAAATCGGGAATCAGCCCCAGCATTTT. Amino acids: CASKIGNQPQHF.

Only a few counts were recorded for this clone. This sequence joins TRBV6-6 and TRBJ1-5, with D uncertain. Germline CDR1 and CDR2: MNHNY and SVGAGI (reference sequence). The CDR3 totals 16 residues. Trimming left V 5 bases short and J 4 bases short, with 18 bases between. The CDR3 spells CASSRRSPVTNQPQHF. CDR3 nucleotide sequence: TGTGCCAGCAGTCGACGCTCTCCCGTAACGAATCAGCCCCAGCATTTT.

The chain has TRBV30 and TRBJ1-1; TRBD1 is a possible D gene (6 bases). The V gene lost 3 bases and the J gene lost 8 bases, with 19 bases spanning the gap. Per germline, CDR1 GTSNPN and CDR2 SVGIG (reference sequence). The CDR3 has 14 amino acids. CDR3 nucleotides: TGTGCCTGGAGCCCTACAGGGTTCGGACCCGAAGCTTTCTTT. Its protein is CAWSPTGFGPEAFF.

The V and J genes are TRBV2 and TRBJ2-5; 8 bases line up with TRBD2. Germline CDR1 is SNHLY and CDR2 is FYNNEI. J was trimmed by 5 bases and V by 5 bases; bases with no gene match: 7. CDR3 length equals 14 residues. The CDR3 reads CASSPGGAGETQYF. The CDR3 coding sequence is TGTGCCAGCAGTCCCGGGGGGGCTGGGGAGACCCAGTACTTC.

The chain combines TRBV5-1 with TRBJ2-6, with D hard to call. Germline CDR1 and CDR2: SGHRS and YFSETQ. The V gene lost 3 bases and the J gene lost 1 base, with 8 bases spanning the gap. The CDR3 totals 15 residues. As DNA, the CDR3 is TGCGCCAGCAGCTCCCACCTATCTGGGGCCAACGTCCTGACTTTC. Its translation is CASSSHLSGANVLTF.

The chain is built from TRBV7-9 and TRBJ1-1; D gene unclear. Germline V gene data show CDR1 as SEHNR and CDR2 as FQNEAQ (reference sequence). Trimming left V 5 bases short and J 0 bases short, with 16 bases between. This CDR3 has 16 amino acids. CDR3 loop: CASSPRTPALNTEAFF. CDR3 in DNA: TGTGCCAGCAGCCCACGGACCCCAGCCCTGAACACTGAAGCTTTCTTT.

This sequence joins TRBV19 and TRBJ1-1, with D possibly TRBD1 on 6 matching bases. Trimming took off 5 bases at V and 1 base at J, with 17 bases between the two ends. Germline-derived CDR1 and CDR2 are LNHDA and SQIVND (reference sequence). The length of the CDR3 is 16 residues. The CDR3: CASSLRGGRRNTEAFF. CDR3 nucleotides: TGTGCCAGTAGTCTCCGCGGGGGGCGGAGGAACACTGAAGCTTTCTTT.

The chain combines TRBV5-6 with TRBJ1-1; 8 bases fit TRBD1. The CDR3 spans 15 residues. The germline V gene encodes CDR1 SGHDT and CDR2 YYEEEE. The V and J ends lost 4 bases and 0 bases, in that order; junction bases with no gene match: 5. The CDR3 DNA reads TGTGCCAGCAGCCCGAGGGACAGGATGAACACTGAAGCTTTCTTT. Translating it yields CASSPRDRMNTEAFF.

The gene calls are TRBV5-1 and TRBJ1-4; D possibly corresponds to TRBD1 (6 bases). V lost 0 bases to trimming and J lost 5 bases, with 11 bases between them. Germline CDR1 reads SGHRS; CDR2 reads YFSETQ. The CDR3 contains 15 residues. The CDR3: CASSLDAGQNEKLFF. The CDR3 DNA reads TGCGCCAGCAGCTTGGATGCAGGACAGAATGAAAAACTGTTTTTT.

The CDR3 DNA reads as TGTGCCAGCTCACTCGCCGGGACAGCCTACAATGAGCAGTTCTTC. Residues: CASSLAGTAYNEQFF. The rearrangement joins TRBV18 to TRBJ2-1; 7 bases match TRBD1. The trim removed 4 bases at V and 2 bases at J, leaving 5 bases unmatched. The CDR3 extends over 15 amino acids. Germline-derived CDR1 and CDR2 are KGHSH and LQKENI. Supplemented by reference TRBV18 and TRBJ2-1, the full variable domain reads NAGVMQNPRHLVRRRGQEARLRCSPMKGHSHVYWYRQLPEEGLKFMVYLQKENIIDESGMPKERFSAEFPKEGPSILRIQQVVRGDSAAYFCASSLAGTAYNEQFFGPGTRLTVL.

This clone was counted a few times. J is TRBJ2-2 and V is TRBV12-5, with 8 nucleotides matching TRBD1. This CDR3 region has 15 residues. Germline V gives CDR1 LGHNT, CDR2 FRNRAP. V was clipped by 6 bases and J by 5 bases; unmatched bases: 8. The chain's CDR3 is CASGAGRQGTGELFF. The CDR3 DNA follows: TGTGCTAGTGGGGCGGGACGACAGGGGACCGGGGAGCTGTTTTTT.

Of note for this clone: Additional DNA sequences in this sample encode the identical CDR3. The J gene is TRBJ2-5, the V gene TRBV18; possible D gene TRBD2, 5 bases. Trimming cost V 3 bases and J 1 base, with 6 bases left between them. The CDR3 spans 13 residues. Germline CDR1 reads KGHSH; CDR2 reads LQKENI. The CDR3 bases are TGTGCCAGCTCACCCGGGGTCCAAGAGACCCAGTACTTC. Protein: CASSPGVQETQYF.

The chain uses TRBV7-2 and TRBJ2-2; 9 bases match TRBD2. CDR1 and CDR2 from the germline V gene are SGHTA and FQGNSA. The CDR3 length is 16 residues. V was pared by 2 bases and J by 4 bases, with 5 bases of the junction left unmatched. CDR3 loop: CASSLQIAGVTGELFF. The CDR3 nucleotides are TGTGCCAGCAGCTTACAAATAGCGGGGGTCACCGGGGAGCTGTTTTTT.

The CDR3 sequence: CASTGRVAGELFF. CDR3 nucleotides: TGTGCCAGTACGGGGAGGGTGGCCGGGGAGCTGTTTTTT. The rearrangement uses TRBV19 and TRBJ2-2; TRBD2 matches 7 bases. The CDR3 consists of 13 residues. The germline V gene has CDR1 LNHDA and CDR2 SQIVND (reference sequence). V lost 7 bases and J lost 6; bases outside the gene matches: 5.

The V call is TRBV6-5, the J call TRBJ2-3, with unresolved D. The V end was cut by 6 bases, the J end by 0 bases, with 13 bases between. The CDR3 loop spans 15 amino acids. Per the germline V gene, CDR1 is MNHEY and CDR2 is SVGAGI. For the CDR3, the DNA is TGTGCCAGCAGCAACTCAGGTGTCAGCACAGATACGCAGTATTTT. Translated, it gives CASSNSGVSTDTQYF.

The V and J genes are TRBV23-1 and TRBJ1-1; the D gene is possibly TRBD1 (5 bases). TRBV23-1 is filed as an ORF, its function uncertain. Trimming removed 0 bases from V and 6 bases from J, with 8 bases in between. This CDR3 is built from 13 residues. CDR3 sequence: CASSQSKGPEAFF. As DNA, the CDR3 is TGCGCCAGCAGTCAATCAAAGGGGCCTGAAGCTTTCTTT.

The chain employs TRBV19 and TRBJ2-3; TRBD1 matches 7 bases. V lost 10 bases to trimming and J lost 2 bases; unmatched junction nucleotides: 6. The CDR3 loop spans 13 amino acids. Germline V gives CDR1 LNHDA, CDR2 SQIVND (reference sequence). The CDR3 DNA follows: TGTGCCATTTCGACAGGGCTCACAGATACGCAGTATTTT. It encodes CAISTGLTDTQYF.

V usage is TRBV5-5 and J usage is TRBJ1-4, with a tentative D call TRBD1 (6 bases). V gave up 3 bases and J gave up 7 bases, with 22 bases separating them. The CDR3 is made up of 17 amino acids. Germline values: CDR1 SGHKS, CDR2 YYEKEE (reference sequence). The CDR3 DNA reads as TGTGCCAGCAGCTCCAACATCGGGGGGCTAGCAGGTGAAAAACTGTTTTTT. Translation: CASSSNIGGLAGEKLFF.

The chain couples TRBV2 to TRBJ1-2; tentative D call: TRBD1 (5 bases). Germline CDR1 reads SNHLY; CDR2 reads FYNNEI. This CDR3 has 12 amino acids. V lost 8 bases to trimming and J lost 8 bases, with 15 bases between them. The CDR3 sequence is CASGRDAAGYTF. In DNA, the CDR3 is TGTGCCAGCGGACGGGACGCAGCGGGCTACACCTTC.

This chain links TRBV5-5 with TRBJ1-1; TRBD1 is a possible D gene (5 bases). Deletions cut 1 base from V and 1 base from J, with 11 bases between. Germline V gene sequence: CDR1 SGHKS, CDR2 YYEKEE (reference sequence). CDR3 length: 15 residues. The CDR3 DNA sequence: TGTGCCAGCAGCTTGTTGGCAGGGCGGAACACTGAAGCTTTCTTT. This codes for CASSLLAGRNTEAFF.

The CDR3 is CASSSGQGPAFF. The CDR3 nucleotides read TGTGCCAGCAGCTCCGGACAGGGACCAGCTTTCTTT. The chain employs TRBV6-2 or TRBV6-3 and TRBJ1-1; 8 bases match TRBD1. The CDR3 sequence is 12 residues long. The junction had 7 bases not matched to a gene; V was cut back by 6 bases and J by 10 bases. The germline gives CDR1 MNHEY, CDR2 SVGEGT.

The J gene is TRBJ2-5, the V gene TRBV5-1; 7 nucleotides match TRBD1. The CDR3 sequence is 14 residues long. V gave up 4 bases and J gave up 1 base; unmatched junction bases: 4. In germline, CDR1 is SGHRS, CDR2 YFSETQ. DNA for the CDR3: TGCGCCAGCAGCCCGGGACAGTTCCAAGAGACCCAGTACTTC. Its protein product is CASSPGQFQETQYF.

V is TRBV10-1 and J is TRBJ1-6, with no clear D. V was shortened by 3 bases and J by 0 bases, with 9 bases between the two germline ends. The CDR3 spans 16 residues. Germline lookup yields CDR1 WNHNN and CDR2 SYGVQD (reference sequence). This chain's CDR3 is CASSDGLSSYNSPLHF. The DNA of the CDR3 is TGCGCCAGCAGTGACGGCCTGAGCTCCTATAATTCACCCCTCCACTTT.

This clone occurred once. The chain joins TRBV15 to TRBJ1-5; no reliable D call. The germline V gene encodes CDR1 LNHNV and CDR2 YYDKDF (reference sequence). The CDR3 runs 15 residues. Trimming cost V 4 bases and J 2 bases, with 12 bases left between them. The CDR3 sequence is CATSISIGGNQPQHF. The CDR3, as DNA: TGTGCCACCAGCATATCTATTGGAGGCAATCAGCCCCAGCATTTT.

V is TRBV6-1 and J is TRBJ2-1; TRBD1 agrees at 7 bases. The CDR3 is 14 residues long. V lost 1 base, J lost 8 bases, and 5 bases stayed unmatched. Per the germline V gene, CDR1 is MNHNS and CDR2 is SASEGT. CDR3 nucleotide sequence: TGTGCCAGCAGTGAAGAGACAGGGAATCATGAGCAGTTCTTC. Amino acids: CASSEETGNHEQFF.

V and J are TRBV30 and TRBJ2-1; 9 bases line up with TRBD2. The CDR3 length is 14 residues. V lost 5 bases and J lost 0; bases outside the gene matches: 2. Germline V CDR1 and CDR2: GTSNPN, SVGIG (reference sequence). Here the CDR3 reads CAWERGDSYNEQFF. The CDR3 DNA sequence: TGTGCCTGGGAGCGGGGGGACTCCTACAATGAGCAGTTCTTC.